These 17 T cell receptor beta chains were all obtained from the same sample, sequenced in a study of OX40 agonist ivuxolimab in advanced cancers. Method: immunoSEQ multiplex PCR; TCRdb's copy keeps in-frame clones and lacks some. The repertoire holds tens of thousands of clones, with about 91% as singletons. The sample in question was CD4+ or CD8+ T cells sorted from blood, obtained in a trial of the OX40 agonist ivuxolimab. Receptor source: an adult with an advanced solid tumor such as melanoma, head and neck, liver or kidney cancer.

The chain uses TRBV29-1 and TRBJ1-4; D not certain. The CDR3 runs 12 residues. CDR1 SQVTM and CDR2 ANQGSEA come from the germline V gene. Trimming stripped 7 bases from V and 9 bases from J, with 15 bases between. The CDR3 DNA reads TGCAGCGCTAAAACCACAGCCCAAAAACTGTTTTTT. Its translation is CSAKTTAQKLFF.

The V and J genes are TRBV28 and TRBJ2-1; 10 nucleotides line up with TRBD2. CDR3 length: 20 amino acids. From germline, CDR1 is MDHEN and CDR2 SYDVKM. The V segment lost 3 bases and the J segment 0 bases; nucleotides outside the gene matches: 14. CDR3 residues: CASSFSNLIAGGPSYNEQFF. The CDR3 DNA reads TGTGCCAGCAGTTTCTCAAACCTCATAGCGGGAGGCCCCTCCTACAATGAGCAGTTCTTC.

The CDR3 DNA follows: TGTGCCAGCTCACAGGGATACTACGAGCAGTACTTC. Its protein product is CASSQGYYEQYF. The chain couples TRBV6-5 to TRBJ2-7; a weak D match, TRBD1 (6 bases). Germline V gene lookup returns CDR1 MNHEY and CDR2 SVGAGI. V was pared by 8 bases and J by 3 bases, with 11 bases between. The CDR3 is 12 residues long.

The CDR3 protein is CASSIDDSGGDNEQFF. DNA for the CDR3: TGTGCCAGTAGTATAGATGATAGCGGGGGGGACAATGAGCAGTTCTTC. J is TRBJ2-1 and V is TRBV19; 11 nucleotides line up with TRBD2. V lost 0 bases, J lost 5 bases, and 3 bases stayed unmatched. The germline CDR1 and CDR2 sequences are LNHDA and SQIVND (reference sequence). This CDR3 has 16 residues.

DNA for the CDR3: TGTGCCAGCAGCTTAGATCCGACAGGACATAGCGGGGGTAGCACAGATACGCAGTATTTT. Its protein is CASSLDPTGHSGGSTDTQYF. This sequence joins TRBV11-2 and TRBJ2-3, with 9 bases lining up with TRBD2. The germline V gene has CDR1 SGHAT and CDR2 FQNNGV. The CDR3 length is 20 residues. J gave up 0 bases and V 0 bases, and 13 bases lay outside the gene matches. Filled out from reference TRBV11-2 and TRBJ2-3, the complete variable domain reads EAGVAQSPRYKIIEKRQSVAFWCNPISGHATLYWYQQILGQGPKLLIQFQNNGVVDDSQLPKDRFSAERLKGVDSTLKIQPAKLEDSAVYLCASSLDPTGHSGGSTDTQYFGPGTRLTVL.

This chain joins TRBV27 and TRBJ1-1; D uncertain. V gave up 3 bases and J gave up 0 bases, with 5 bases separating them. Germline CDR1 and CDR2: MNHEY and SMNVEV (reference sequence). This CDR3 spans 13 amino acids. The CDR3, as DNA: TGTGCCAGCAGTTTTGGCATGAACACTGAAGCTTTCTTT. Residues: CASSFGMNTEAFF.

The chain combines TRBV27 with TRBJ1-5; D ambiguous. The CDR3 covers 13 residues. Looked up from germline, CDR1 is MNHEY and CDR2 is SMNVEV (reference sequence). The V end was cut by 4 bases, the J end by 7 bases, with 11 bases between. The CDR3 sequence is CASSSRGRQPQHF. The CDR3 DNA reads as TGTGCCAGCAGTTCCCGGGGTAGACAGCCCCAGCATTTT.

The chain joins TRBV29-1 to TRBJ2-7, with D possibly being TRBD1 (5 bases). Deletions cut 5 bases from V and 4 bases from J, with 24 bases between. Germline CDR1 and CDR2: SQVTM and ANQGSEA. The CDR3 length is 16 residues. CDR3 loop: CSVQGLAAQNPYEQYF. As DNA, the CDR3 is TGCAGCGTTCAGGGCCTGGCCGCCCAAAACCCTTACGAGCAGTACTTC.

About this clone: This sample includes further DNA sequences coding for the same CDR3. The V gene is TRBV2, the J gene TRBJ1-1; maybe TRBD1 (5 bases). Germline V gene lookup returns CDR1 SNHLY and CDR2 FYNNEI. The CDR3 totals 15 residues. With 9 bases removed from V and 1 base from J, the gap between germline ends came to 18 bases. CDR3 DNA sequence: TGTGCCAGAACAATCGAGGGGCCGGGGAACACTGAAGCTTTCTTT. Translating gives CARTIEGPGNTEAFF.

The rearrangement uses TRBV15 and TRBJ2-1; no definite D call. The V gene lost 1 base and the J gene lost 3 bases, with 1 base spanning the gap. In germline, CDR1 is LNHNV, CDR2 YYDKDF (reference sequence). This CDR3 spans 12 amino acids. The CDR3 DNA reads TGTGCCACCAGCAGAGTCTACAATGAGCAGTTCTTC. Amino acid sequence: CATSRVYNEQFF.

The chain links TRBV6-5 to TRBJ1-1; 7 bases agree with TRBD1. V gave up 3 bases and J gave up 2 bases; unmatched junction bases: 6. The CDR3 consists of 15 residues. CDR1 MNHEY and CDR2 SVGAGI come from the germline V gene. The CDR3 nucleotides read TGTGCCAGCAGTTATTTGGGACAGCTAAACACTGAAGCTTTCTTT. It codes for CASSYLGQLNTEAFF.

CDR3 in amino acids: CASSMGSSSYNEQFF. For the CDR3, the DNA is TGTGCCAGTAGTATGGGCAGTAGCTCCTACAATGAGCAGTTCTTC. V and J are TRBV19 and TRBJ2-1; D remains unclear. Germline V lookup: CDR1 LNHDA, CDR2 SQIVND (reference sequence). CDR3 length equals 15 residues. Trimming shortened V by 3 bases and J by 0 bases, and 9 bases separated the two germline ends.

The genes are TRBV19 and TRBJ2-1; 9 bases fit TRBD2. Germline trimming cut 3 bases from V and 5 bases from J; bases unmatched to any gene: 11. There are 17 residues in the CDR3. Germline values: CDR1 LNHDA, CDR2 SQIVND (reference sequence). As DNA, the CDR3 is TGTGCCAGTAGTATCATCCCCTGGGGCGGGGGGGACAATGAGCAGTTCTTC. Its protein is CASSIIPWGGGDNEQFF. Looking up the rest from reference TRBV19 and TRBJ2-1 gives the full variable domain: DGGITQSPKYLFRKEGQNVTLSCEQNLNHDAMYWYRQDPGQGLRLIYYSQIVNDFQKGDIAEGYSVSREKKESFPLTVTSAQKNPTAFYLCASSIIPWGGGDNEQFFGPGTRLTVL.

J is TRBJ1-3 and V is TRBV7-3, with D perhaps TRBD1 (6 bases). Germline CDR1 SGHTA, CDR2 FQGTGA. The CDR3 has 14 residues. The V end was cut by 3 bases, the J end by 0 bases, with 6 bases between. The CDR3 DNA reads as TGTGCCAGCAGCTTGACAGGCTCTGGAAACACCATATATTTT. Encoded protein: CASSLTGSGNTIYF.

The chain recombines TRBV2 with TRBJ2-1; TRBD2 matches 8 bases. V dropped 4 bases and J dropped 8; count of bases not matched to a gene: 10. The CDR3 runs to 15 residues. Germline CDR1 reads SNHLY; CDR2 reads FYNNEI. The CDR3: CASSGSGGPRDEQFF. The CDR3, as DNA: TGTGCCAGCAGTGGCTCGGGGGGGCCGAGGGATGAGCAGTTCTTC.

The chain is built from TRBV7-9 and TRBJ2-1, with TRBD1 matching 7 bases. The germline V gene encodes CDR1 SEHNR and CDR2 FQNEAQ (reference sequence). The ends lost 9 bases at V and 0 bases at J; junction bases unmatched: 5. This CDR3 spans 14 amino acids. The CDR3 spells CASWDSISYNEQFF. DNA of the CDR3: TGTGCCAGTTGGGACAGTATCTCCTACAATGAGCAGTTCTTC.

V and J are TRBV28 and TRBJ1-4; a possible D gene is TRBD1 (6 bases). Germline CDR1 MDHEN, CDR2 SYDVKM. This CDR3 comprises 16 residues. The ends were cut back, 7 bases at V and 5 bases at J, with 20 bases in the middle. CDR3 amino acids: CASTQIRGTSNEKLFF. The CDR3, as DNA: TGTGCCAGCACCCAAATTAGGGGGACAAGCAATGAAAAACTGTTTTTT.